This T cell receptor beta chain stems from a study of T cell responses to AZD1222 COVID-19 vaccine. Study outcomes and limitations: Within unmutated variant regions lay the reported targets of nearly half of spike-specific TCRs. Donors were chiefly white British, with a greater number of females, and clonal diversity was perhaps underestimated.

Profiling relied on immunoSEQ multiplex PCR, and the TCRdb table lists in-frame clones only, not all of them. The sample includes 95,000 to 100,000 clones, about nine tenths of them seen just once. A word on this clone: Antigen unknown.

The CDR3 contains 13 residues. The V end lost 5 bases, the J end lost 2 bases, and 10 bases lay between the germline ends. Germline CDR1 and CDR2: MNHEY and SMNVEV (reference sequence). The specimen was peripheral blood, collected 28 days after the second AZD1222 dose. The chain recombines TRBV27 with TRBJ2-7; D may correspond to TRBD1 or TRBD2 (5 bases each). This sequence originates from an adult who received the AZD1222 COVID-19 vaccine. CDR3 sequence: CASSRDGAYEQYF. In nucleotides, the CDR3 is TGTGCCAGCAGTCGGGACGGCGCCTACGAGCAGTACTTC.